The clone carrying this T cell receptor (beta chain) was detected many times. CDR3 length equals 10 residues. Germline CDR1 and CDR2: SGDLS and YYNGEE. The ends were cut back, 3 bases at V and 8 bases at J, with 3 bases in the middle. This sample was included in a study of T-cell reconstitution after alpha-beta-depleted transplantation in children. During its preparation, the TCRbeta library received unique molecular identifiers. TCRdb used MiXCR to reprocess the PCR reads, holding one entry per CDR3 protein. Here the sample spans under 350,000 distinct CDR3 sequences, 9.9% being singletons. The sample in question was PBMCs from the stem cell graft donor, obtained from the stem cell graft. The sequence was obtained from a human donor who donated a stem cell graft to a child with SCID. The chain is built from TRBV9 and TRBJ2-1, with unresolved D. CDR3 bases: TGTGCCAGCAGCGGGGATGAGCAGTTCTTC. Residues: CASSGDEQFF.